This is a list of T cell receptor beta chains from one sample in a study of blood T cell repertoires in COVID-19. Sequenced by immunoSEQ multiplex PCR; TCRdb stores in-frame clones only, minus some. The sample has around 100,000 clones; approximately 85% are singletons. The specimen sequenced was peripheral blood. The receptors originated from an older woman with COVID-19, enrolled during active disease. CDR3s include the opening cysteine and the closing phenylalanine or tryptophan. The D gene is left open where the match is weak. Rows may omit the clone size; those that give it use once, few, many or a size class.

clone size | D gene | J gene | V gene | CDR3 DNA | CDR3 protein
once | . | TRBJ2-7 | TRBV2 | TGTGCCAGCAGCGAGGTGACAGCTTCCTACGAGCAGTACTTC | CASSEVTASYEQYF
. | TRBD2 | TRBJ2-7 | TRBV5-4 | TGTGCCAGCAGCTCCCCGGGACTAGCAGTCGAGCAGTACTTC | CASSSPGLAVEQYF
few | TRBD1 | TRBJ1-2 | TRBV10-3 | TGTGCCATCACCCCAGACAGGGACCGAGGCTACACCTTC | CAITPDRDRGYTF
. | TRBD2 | TRBJ2-2 | TRBV7-3 | TGTGCCAGCAGCTTATCGGCGGGGGCCGGGGAGCTGTTTTTT | CASSLSAGAGELFF
. | . | TRBJ2-5 | TRBV27 | TGTGCCAGCAGAACTAATAACCAAGAGACCCAGTACTTC | CASRTNNQETQYF
. | . | TRBJ1-6 | TRBV19 | TGTGCCAGTACTCTACAGGGTAGGTCACCCCTCCACTTT | CASTLQGRSPLHF
. | TRBD1 | TRBJ1-3 | TRBV19 | TGTGCCAGTAGTATGGGACAGGGGGCCAACACCATATATTTT | CASSMGQGANTIYF
. | . | TRBJ2-4 | TRBV6-6 | TGTGCCAGCAGTACCAGGGCAGAACCTTACAAAAACATTCAGTACTTC | CASSTRAEPYKNIQYF
. | . | TRBJ1-6 | TRBV2 | TGTGCCAGCAGTGAACCGGGGAACGCCTATAATTCACCCCTCCACTTT | CASSEPGNAYNSPLHF
. | TRBD1 | TRBJ1-5 | TRBV24-1 | TGTGCCACCAGTCCCATGGACAGGGGACATAGCAATCAGCCCCAGCATTTT | CATSPMDRGHSNQPQHF
few | . | TRBJ1-4 | TRBV10-1 | TGCGCCAGCAGTGAGGCGGTGGGTGAAAAACTGTTTTTT | CASSEAVGEKLFF
. | TRBD1 | TRBJ1-1 | TRBV6-5 | TGTGCCAGCACCTTTACAGGGGGCCGGACTGAAGCTTTCTTT | CASTFTGGRTEAFF
. | . | TRBJ2-5 | TRBV9 | TGTGCCAGCAGCGCCAGGGGTAGTGGCGAGACCCAGTACTTC | CASSARGSGETQYF
. | . | TRBJ1-4 | TRBV4-2 | TGTGCCAGCAGCCACACCGGGACAAGAGACGAAAAACTGTTTTTT | CASSHTGTRDEKLFF
once | TRBD1 | TRBJ2-7 | TRBV6-5 | TGTGCCAGCAGACCGACAGGGGTCGAAGGGGAGCAGTACTTC | CASRPTGVEGEQYF
. | TRBD2 | TRBJ2-2 | TRBV4-2 | TGTGCCAGCAGCCAAGAGGCTAGCGGGAATCCCACCGGGGAGCTGTTTTTT | CASSQEASGNPTGELFF
few | TRBD1 | TRBJ2-3 | TRBV14 | TGTGCCTCCAGACAGGGCATATCCACAGATACGCAGTATTTT | CASRQGISTDTQYF
. | TRBD1 | TRBJ1-1 | TRBV10-1 | TGCGCCAGCCGGACAGGCACGGACACTGAAGCTTTCTTT | CASRTGTDTEAFF
. | . | TRBJ1-1 | TRBV3-1/TRBV3-2 | TGTGCCAGCAGCCAATCCGGACAGTCCGGCACTGAAGCTTTCTTT | CASSQSGQSGTEAFF
. | . | TRBJ1-1 | TRBV10-2 | TGCGCCAGCAAGTGGGGGGGATATGCGAACACTGAAGCTTTCTTT | CASKWGGYANTEAFF
. | . | TRBJ2-1 | TRBV2 | TGTGCCAGCAGTCGACTAACGAGCTCCTACAATGAGCAGTTCTTC | CASSRLTSSYNEQFF
once | . | TRBJ2-1 | TRBV20-1 | TGCAGTGCCCCCAGTTACAATGAGCAGTTCTTC | CSAPSYNEQFF
. | TRBD1 | TRBJ2-7 | TRBV7-8 | TGTGCCAGTATGACAGGGGAGCCGTTTGAGCAGTACTTC | CASMTGEPFEQYF
. | TRBD1 | TRBJ1-1 | TRBV11-2 | TGTGCCAGCAGCCCTTCACAGGGGGCGCGGGTACAAGCTTTCTTT | CASSPSQGARVQAFF
. | . | TRBJ1-5 | TRBV12-3/TRBV12-4 | TGTGCCAGCAGTTTAAGGGGGAATCAGCCCCAGCATTTT | CASSLRGNQPQHF
. | . | TRBJ2-7 | TRBV5-4 | TGTGCCAGCAGCTTGGAATACCGGGGCTACGAGCAGTACTTC | CASSLEYRGYEQYF
. | TRBD1 | TRBJ1-5 | TRBV19 | TGTGCCAGTAAGGCTGACAGGGGATTTCTAAGCAATCAGCCCCAGCATTTT | CASKADRGFLSNQPQHF
. | . | TRBJ1-2 | TRBV6-5 | TGTGCCAGCAGTTACTCGGCAGAAACTAACTATGGCTACACCTTC | CASSYSAETNYGYTF
. | TRBD2 | TRBJ2-7 | TRBV11-2 | TGTGCCAGCAGCCCCCCAGCGGGGGAGCAGTACTTC | CASSPPAGEQYF
. | TRBD2 | TRBJ2-2 | TRBV3-1/TRBV3-2 | TGTGCCAGCAGCCATCGCGGGGCTAGCGGGAACACCGGGGAGCTGTTTTTT | CASSHRGASGNTGELFF